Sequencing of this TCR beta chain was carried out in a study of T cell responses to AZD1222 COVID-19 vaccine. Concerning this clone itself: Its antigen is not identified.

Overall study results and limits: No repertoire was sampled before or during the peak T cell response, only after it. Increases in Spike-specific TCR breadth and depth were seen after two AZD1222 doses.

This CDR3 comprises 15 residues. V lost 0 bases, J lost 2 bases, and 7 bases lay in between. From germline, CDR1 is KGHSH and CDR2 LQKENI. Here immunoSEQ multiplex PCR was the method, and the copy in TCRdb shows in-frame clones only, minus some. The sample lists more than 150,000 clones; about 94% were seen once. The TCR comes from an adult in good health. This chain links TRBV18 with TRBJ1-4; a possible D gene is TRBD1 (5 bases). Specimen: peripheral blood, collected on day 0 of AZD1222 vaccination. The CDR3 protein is CASSPPRGTNEKLFF. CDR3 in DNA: TGTGCCAGCTCACCACCCCGGGGGACTAATGAAAAACTGTTTTTT.